What follows are 15 T cell receptor beta chains derived from one specimen sequenced in a study of T cell repertoires in cytomegalovirus infection. Which antigens these TCRs recognize remains unknown. Each CDR3 protein gets one entry after TCRdb re-called the reads with MiXCR. The table lists more than 300,000 distinct CDR3 sequences, roughly 34% of them singletons. This sample comprised cultured PBMCs, obtained from culture after CMV antigen stimulation. The receptor set was obtained from a human donor in good health (CMV status not recorded). Some clones in this sample may be carry-over from other donors' samples.

The chain employs TRBV28 and TRBJ2-3; no definite D call. The CDR3 is made up of 13 amino acids. Germline-derived CDR1 and CDR2 are MDHEN and SYDVKM. V was clipped by 3 bases and J by 2 bases, with 6 bases between them. This CDR3 is CASSFQHTDTQYF. The CDR3 nucleotides are TGTGCCAGCAGTTTCCAGCACACAGATACGCAGTATTTT. The full variable domain, rest sourced from reference TRBV28 and TRBJ2-3, is DVKVTQSSRYLVKRTGEKVFLECVQDMDHENMFWYRQDPGLGLRLIYFSYDVKMKEKGDIPEGYSVSREKKERFSLILESASTNQTSMYLCASSFQHTDTQYFGPGTRLTVL.

This clonotype has ten or more counts. This chain uses TRBV7-2 with TRBJ2-3, with 9 bases lining up with TRBD2. This CDR3 has 16 residues. Looked up from germline, CDR1 is SGHTA and CDR2 is FQGNSA. V shed 0 bases, J shed 0 bases, and the junction held 1 base outside the gene matches. The CDR3 nucleotides read TGTGCCAGCAGCTTAGCGAGCGGGAGGAGCACAGATACGCAGTATTTT. This gives the protein CASSLASGRSTDTQYF.

The chain recombines TRBV2 with TRBJ2-7; D may correspond to TRBD1 or TRBD2 (5 bases each). The CDR3 contains 14 residues. Germline assignment: CDR1 SNHLY and CDR2 FYNNEI. V was pared by 5 bases and J by 4 bases, with 15 bases between. CDR3 region: CASSRPPEGYEQYF. DNA for the CDR3: TGTGCCAGCAGTAGACCCCCCGAGGGGTACGAGCAGTACTTC.

As to this clonotype: A read error may account for a junction end that differs from germline. The J gene is TRBJ2-4, the V gene TRBV7-9, with 7 bases matching TRBD2. The CDR3 consists of 14 residues. CDR1 is SEHNR, CDR2 FQNEAQ, per germline (reference sequence). The CDR3 bases are TGTGCCAGCACCTTAGCGGGCCCCAAAAACATTCAGTACTTC. Translating it yields CASTLAGPKNIQYF. The whole variable domain, filled in from reference TRBV7-9 and TRBJ2-4, reads DTGVSQNPRHKITKRGQNVTFRCDPISEHNRLYWYRQTLGQGPEFLTYFQNEAQLEKSRLLSDRFSAERPKGSFSTLEIQRTEQGDSAMYLCASTLAGPKNIQYFGAGTRLSVL.

The CDR3 DNA sequence: TGTGCCTGGGGGGGGACATCTAGCAATCAGCCCCAGCATTTT. Translation: CAWGGTSSNQPQHF. The chain is built from TRBV30 and TRBJ1-5; D perhaps matches TRBD1 (6 bases). Germline values: CDR1 GTSNPN, CDR2 SVGIG (reference sequence). V was shortened by 5 bases and J by 0 bases, with 11 bases between the two germline ends. This CDR3 region has 14 residues.

This chain uses TRBV7-2 with TRBJ1-5; TRBD1 is a possible D gene (5 bases). This CDR3 region has 16 residues. Trimming removed 1 base from V and 3 bases from J, with 13 bases in between. The germline CDR1 and CDR2 sequences are SGHTA and FQGNSA. CDR3 nucleotides: TGTGCCAGCAGCTTAGAGGGCAGGGCTGACAATCAGCCCCAGCATTTT. This translates into CASSLEGRADNQPQHF.

V gene TRBV7-2 combines with J gene TRBJ1-2; D gene unclear. Germline CDR1 SGHTA, CDR2 FQGNSA. The V and J ends lost 1 base and 7 bases respectively, with 16 bases between them. This CDR3 is built from 15 residues. Written as DNA, the CDR3 is TGTGCCAGCAGCTTAGATCTTGCGGCCAGCGGTGGCTACACCTTC. Protein: CASSLDLAASGGYTF.

Notes on this clonotype: This may be a read error, as it is one base from a much larger clone. V and J are TRBV11-3 and TRBJ2-3; D ambiguous. Looked up from germline, CDR1 is SGHNT and CDR2 is YENEEA. V lost 0 bases, J lost 4 bases, and 2 bases lay in between. The CDR3 is 12 residues long. CDR3 DNA: TGTGCCAGCAGCTTAGATCCAGATACGCAGTATTTT. Residues: CASSLDPDTQYF.

V and J are TRBV5-1 and TRBJ1-1; D uncertain. CDR3 length: 14 residues. In germline, CDR1 is SGHRS, CDR2 YFSETQ. Trimming took 3 bases from V and 0 from J, leaving 9 bases between them. CDR3 region: CASSSRTLNTEAFF. CDR3 bases: TGCGCCAGCAGCTCACGTACTTTGAACACTGAAGCTTTCTTT.

This clonotype was detected a few times. The genes are TRBV12-3 or TRBV12-4 and TRBJ1-1, with 8 bases fitting TRBD1. This CDR3 contains 16 residues. V trimming: 6 bases; J trimming: 2 bases; junction bases outside the gene matches: 11. The CDR3 DNA follows: TGTGCCAGCAGACAGACCGGGACAGGCTCTAACACTGAAGCTTTCTTT. This encodes CASRQTGTGSNTEAFF.

The V call is TRBV19, the J call TRBJ2-2, with TRBD1 matching 9 bases. The CDR3 totals 15 residues. CDR1 is LNHDA and CDR2 is SQIVND in the germline V gene (reference sequence). V was pared by 6 bases and J by 2 bases, with 4 bases of the junction left unmatched. The CDR3 sequence: CASSWTGVNTGELFF. The CDR3 DNA sequence: TGTGCCAGTAGCTGGACAGGGGTAAACACCGGGGAGCTGTTTTTT.

This chain joins TRBV19 and TRBJ2-1; D is possibly TRBD2 (6 bases). There are 16 residues in the CDR3. Per the germline V gene, CDR1 is LNHDA and CDR2 is SQIVND (reference sequence). Trimming took 1 base from V and 1 from J, leaving 11 bases between them. CDR3: CASSIAGLPSYNEQFF. CDR3 nucleotide sequence: TGTGCCAGTAGTATAGCAGGACTACCTTCCTACAATGAGCAGTTCTTC.

This clonotype was recorded many times. The chain recombines TRBV2 with TRBJ2-7; the match to TRBD2 covers 9 bases. Germline V CDR1 and CDR2: SNHLY, FYNNEI. CDR3 length: 14 amino acids. Trimming cost V 2 bases and J 6 bases; bases outside gene matches: 5. The DNA of the CDR3 is TGTGCCAGCAGTGAAAGCGGACTAGCGCTCGAGCAGTACTTC. Its protein is CASSESGLALEQYF.

This clonotype was picked up a small number of times. V and J are TRBV11-2 and TRBJ2-3; a possible D gene is TRBD2 (5 bases). CDR3 size: 13 residues. V lost 0 bases, J lost 8 bases, and 9 bases lay in between. The germline V gene has CDR1 SGHAT and CDR2 FQNNGV. The chain's CDR3 is CASSLETIATQYF. CDR3 nucleotides: TGTGCCAGCAGCTTAGAGACTATAGCTACGCAGTATTTT.

The chain employs TRBV27 and TRBJ1-5; 7 bases are a match to TRBD1. The germline CDR1 and CDR2 sequences are MNHEY and SMNVEV (reference sequence). Trimming removed 2 bases from V and 4 bases from J; junction bases left unmatched: 11. The CDR3 has 17 residues. The CDR3 spells CASSLRAPGQFNQPQHF. The CDR3 DNA is TGTGCCAGCAGTTTAAGGGCTCCGGGACAGTTTAATCAGCCCCAGCATTTT.